These 8 T cell receptor beta chains were sequenced from one sample in a study of identical twins. From the 5' RACE reads, TCRdb called clonotypes with MiXCR, one entry per CDR3 protein. The table lists about 240,000 distinct CDR3 sequences, about an eighth of them singletons. These same records also appear under a second study, on yellow fever vaccine responses in identical twins.

Sequencing used memory (CD45RO+) T cells sorted from blood. Receptors were obtained from a woman aged 18-29 years in good health.

V and J are TRBV6-1 and TRBJ1-1; 10 nucleotides line up with TRBD1. The germline CDR1 and CDR2 sequences are MNHNS and SASEGT. Unmatched junction bases numbered 6, after V lost 7 bases and J lost 4 bases. The CDR3 is made up of 14 amino acids. The CDR3 DNA is TGTGCCAGCACCGGACAGGGGGAGGGCACTGAAGCTTTCTTT. It yields the protein CASTGQGEGTEAFF.

This clonotype was recorded at least ten times. The chain recombines TRBV12-3 or TRBV12-4 with TRBJ2-3, with 10 bases that match TRBD2. CDR3 length: 17 amino acids. With V trimmed by 3 bases and J by 0 bases, 6 bases remained unmatched. The CDR3 here is CASSFITGLASTDTQYF. The CDR3 region has the DNA TGTGCCAGCAGTTTTATAACGGGACTAGCGAGCACAGATACGCAGTATTTT.

This clonotype appeared many times. V is TRBV12-3 or TRBV12-4 and J is TRBJ2-4; a weak D match, TRBD2 (6 bases). The V end was cut by 6 bases, the J end by 7 bases, with 16 bases between. The CDR3 consists of 14 residues. CDR3 nucleotides: TGTGCCAGCAGGACGGACCAACGGGGGAACATTCAGTACTTC. It yields the protein CASRTDQRGNIQYF.

This clonotype was detected a few times. The V and J genes are TRBV12-3 or TRBV12-4 and TRBJ2-7, with D perhaps matching TRBD2 (5 bases). The CDR3 totals 14 residues. V dropped 8 bases and J dropped 0 bases, with 14 bases sitting between them. The CDR3, as DNA: TGTGCCAGCCGAAATCCGGGGAGCTCCTACGAGCAGTACTTC. Translated: CASRNPGSSYEQYF.

This chain links TRBV20-1 with TRBJ1-5; weak D call: TRBD1 (5 bases). This CDR3 has 14 residues. Germline V gene lookup returns CDR1 DFQATT and CDR2 SNEGSKA (reference sequence). Trimming removed 6 bases at V and 9 bases at J, with 21 bases between. The CDR3 here is CSANRLGAIRPQHF. The DNA of the CDR3 is TGCAGTGCCAACAGGCTTGGGGCGATCAGGCCCCAGCATTTT.

The V call is TRBV30, the J call TRBJ1-5; D not resolved. V dropped 1 base and J dropped 4 bases, with 5 bases sitting between them. Germline loops: CDR1 GTSNPN, CDR2 SVGIG (reference sequence). The CDR3 length is 12 residues. The CDR3 is CAWSGVNQPQHF. CDR3 nucleotides: TGTGCCTGGAGTGGAGTTAATCAGCCCCAGCATTTT.

V and J are TRBV28 and TRBJ2-7; perhaps TRBD1 as D (5 bases). CDR1 is MDHEN, CDR2 SYDVKM, per germline. Trimming cost V 7 bases and J 4 bases, with 23 bases left between them. The CDR3 has 16 amino acids. The CDR3 loop reads CASNTKSGQSWYEQYF. The CDR3 DNA reads as TGTGCCAGCAACACCAAATCCGGACAAAGCTGGTACGAGCAGTACTTC.

The rearrangement joins TRBV9 to TRBJ2-7, with D perhaps TRBD1 (7 bases). Germline V gene lookup returns CDR1 SGDLS and CDR2 YYNGEE. This CDR3 is 14 amino acids long. The ends were cut back, 3 bases at V and 6 bases at J, with 16 bases in the middle. The CDR3 spells CASSGQSQGGEQYF. DNA of the CDR3: TGTGCCAGCAGCGGACAGAGTCAGGGGGGCGAGCAGTACTTC.